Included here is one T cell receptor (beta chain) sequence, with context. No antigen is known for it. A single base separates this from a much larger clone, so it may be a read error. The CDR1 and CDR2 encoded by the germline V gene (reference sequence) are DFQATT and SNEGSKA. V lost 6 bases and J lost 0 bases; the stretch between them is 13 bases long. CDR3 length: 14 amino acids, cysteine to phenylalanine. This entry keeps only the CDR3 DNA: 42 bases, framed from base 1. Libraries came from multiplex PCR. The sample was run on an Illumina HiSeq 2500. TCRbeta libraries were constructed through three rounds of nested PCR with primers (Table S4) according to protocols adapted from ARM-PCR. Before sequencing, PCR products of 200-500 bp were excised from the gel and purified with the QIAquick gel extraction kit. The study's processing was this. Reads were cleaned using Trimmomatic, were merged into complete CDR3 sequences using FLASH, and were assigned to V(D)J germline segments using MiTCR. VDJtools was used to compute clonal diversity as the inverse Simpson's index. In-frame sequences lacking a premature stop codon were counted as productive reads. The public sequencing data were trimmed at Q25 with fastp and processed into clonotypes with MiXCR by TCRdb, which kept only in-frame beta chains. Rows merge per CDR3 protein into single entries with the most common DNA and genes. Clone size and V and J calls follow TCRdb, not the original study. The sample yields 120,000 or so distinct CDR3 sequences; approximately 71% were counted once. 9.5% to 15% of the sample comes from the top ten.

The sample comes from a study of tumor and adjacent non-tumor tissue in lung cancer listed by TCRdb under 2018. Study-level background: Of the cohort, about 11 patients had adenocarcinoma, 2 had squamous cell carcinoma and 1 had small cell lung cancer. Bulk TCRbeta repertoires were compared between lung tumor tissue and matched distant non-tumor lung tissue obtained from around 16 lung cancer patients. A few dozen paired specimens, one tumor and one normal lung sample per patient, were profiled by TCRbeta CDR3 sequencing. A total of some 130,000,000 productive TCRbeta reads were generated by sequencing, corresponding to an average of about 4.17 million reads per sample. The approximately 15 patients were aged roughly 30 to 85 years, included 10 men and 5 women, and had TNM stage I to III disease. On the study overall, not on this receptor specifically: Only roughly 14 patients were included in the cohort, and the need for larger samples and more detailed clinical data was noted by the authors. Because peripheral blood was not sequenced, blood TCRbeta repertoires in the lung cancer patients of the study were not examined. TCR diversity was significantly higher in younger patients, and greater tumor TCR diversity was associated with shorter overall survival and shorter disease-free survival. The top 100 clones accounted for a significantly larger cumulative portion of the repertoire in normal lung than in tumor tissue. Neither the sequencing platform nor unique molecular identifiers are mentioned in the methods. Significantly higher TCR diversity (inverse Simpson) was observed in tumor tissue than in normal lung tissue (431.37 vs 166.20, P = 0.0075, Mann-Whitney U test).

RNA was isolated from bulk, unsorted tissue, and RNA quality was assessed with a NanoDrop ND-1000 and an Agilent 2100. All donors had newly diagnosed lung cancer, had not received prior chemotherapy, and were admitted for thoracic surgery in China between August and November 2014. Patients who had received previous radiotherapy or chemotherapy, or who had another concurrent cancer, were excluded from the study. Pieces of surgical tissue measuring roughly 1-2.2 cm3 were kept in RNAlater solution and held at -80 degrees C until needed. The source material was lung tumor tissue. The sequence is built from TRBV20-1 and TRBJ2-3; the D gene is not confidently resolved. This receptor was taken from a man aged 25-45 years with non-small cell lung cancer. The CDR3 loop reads CSAEGIASTDTQYF. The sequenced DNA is TGCAGTGCCGAAGGGATAGCTAGCACAGATACGCAGTATTTT.